Shown below are 9 T cell receptor beta chains from a single sample sequenced in a study of spatial heterogeneity in lung cancer. TCRdb ran MiXCR on the 5' RACE reads and lists one entry per CDR3 protein. Of 82,000 or so distinct CDR3 sequences listed, 10% to 15% are singletons. The time point was: sample taken at primary tumor resection. Whole RNA from tumor, nontumor lung or frozen PBMC was sequenced unsorted. The sequencing here drew on PBMCs, taken at surgery. The receptors stem from a male donor with early-stage non-small cell lung cancer.

This clonotype was counted ten times or more. The chain uses TRBV27 and TRBJ1-1, with a possible D match to TRBD1 (5 bases). The ends were cut back, 5 bases at V and 2 bases at J, with 12 bases in the middle. CDR3 size: 14 residues. Germline CDR1 is MNHEY and CDR2 is SMNVEV (reference sequence). This CDR3 is CASSPHGQNTEAFF. In DNA form, the CDR3 reads TGTGCCAGCAGTCCCCACGGACAAAACACTGAAGCTTTCTTT.

The V and J genes are TRBV3-1 and TRBJ2-2, with D possibly being TRBD2 (5 bases). V was clipped by 3 bases and J by 4 bases, with 12 bases between them. CDR3 length equals 15 residues. In germline, CDR1 is LGHDT, CDR2 YNNKEL (reference sequence). The CDR3 bases are TGTGCCAGCAGCCAGGATAGCGTGGGCACCGGGGAGCTGTTTTTT. Translation gives CASSQDSVGTGELFF.

The chain couples TRBV2 to TRBJ1-1; 7 bases are shared with TRBD1. The CDR3 has 14 residues. CDR1 SNHLY and CDR2 FYNNEI come from the germline V gene. Trimming took 1 base from V and 5 from J; bases not matched to a gene: 4. This CDR3 reads CASSEGGQWTEAFF. The CDR3 coding sequence is TGTGCCAGCAGTGAAGGGGGACAGTGGACTGAAGCTTTCTTT.

This clonotype occurred once. The genes are TRBV2 and TRBJ2-6; no reliable D call. Trimming cost V 4 bases and J 0 bases, with 10 bases left between them. This CDR3 has 16 amino acids. Looked up from germline, CDR1 is SNHLY and CDR2 is FYNNEI. CDR3 amino acids: CASSVGSFSGANVLTF. The CDR3 nucleotides read TGTGCCAGCAGTGTAGGCAGTTTCTCTGGGGCCAACGTCCTGACTTTC.

This clonotype was counted many times. The chain combines TRBV5-1 with TRBJ2-7; the D gene is possibly TRBD1 (6 bases). The CDR3 is 16 residues long. The ends were cut back, 0 bases at V and 0 bases at J, with 13 bases in the middle. The germline V gene encodes CDR1 SGHRS and CDR2 YFSETQ. The chain's CDR3 is CASSLVRSGASYEQYF. Written as DNA, the CDR3 is TGCGCCAGCAGCTTGGTTCGGTCAGGGGCCTCCTACGAGCAGTACTTC.

This sequence joins TRBV7-2 and TRBJ2-5; D might be TRBD1 or TRBD2, each matching 6 bases. V lost 4 bases to trimming and J lost 6 bases, with 21 bases between them. Germline V gene lookup returns CDR1 SGHTA and CDR2 FQGNSA. The CDR3 runs 16 residues. The CDR3 region has the DNA TGTGCCAGCAGCTCCCCCGTGGGGGGCCTCCGACAGACCCAGTACTTC. Its translation is CASSSPVGGLRQTQYF.

This clonotype turned up a few times. The V gene is TRBV19, the J gene TRBJ2-6; no firm D call. Trimming removed 5 bases from V and 4 bases from J, with 9 bases in between. The CDR3 is 14 residues long. From germline, CDR1 is LNHDA and CDR2 SQIVND (reference sequence). The CDR3 spells CASSPSAGANVLTF. The CDR3 coding sequence is TGTGCCAGTAGTCCCAGCGCCGGGGCCAACGTCCTGACTTTC.

The J gene is TRBJ2-5, the V gene TRBV20-1; 11 positions agree with TRBD2. The CDR3 contains 16 residues. Germline lookup yields CDR1 DFQATT and CDR2 SNEGSKA (reference sequence). Trimming removed 4 bases from V and 4 bases from J; junction bases left unmatched: 11. CDR3 loop: CSANPHSGRARETQYF. CDR3 nucleotide sequence: TGCAGTGCTAATCCCCATAGCGGGAGGGCCAGAGAGACCCAGTACTTC.

In this sample, this clonotype is medium-sized (0.01 to 0.1%). The rearrangement joins TRBV29-1 to TRBJ2-3; 10 positions match TRBD1. Germline values: CDR1 SQVTM, CDR2 ANQGSEA. V was clipped by 8 bases and J by 3 bases; unmatched bases: 5. The CDR3 is 13 residues long. The CDR3 bases are TGCAGCCTTTCGGACAGGGGGACAGATACGCAGTATTTT. This translates into CSLSDRGTDTQYF.